The clone carrying this T cell receptor (beta chain) has at least ten counts. The CDR3 consists of 14 residues. V was cut by 3 bases and J by 4 bases, with 11 bases left in between. Germline V gene sequence: CDR1 LNHDA, CDR2 SQIVND (reference sequence). Authors' processing steps: Reference gene primer amplification yielded estimated nucleated cell counts. The method was immunoSEQ multiplex PCR; TCRdb's version includes in-frame clones alone and lacks a portion of them. V and J calls and clone size are given by that table; D and trimming were obtained from the DNA. The data contain some 110,000 clones, around three quarters of them singletons. The sample originates from a study of blood T cell repertoires in COVID-19. Turning to the study itself: COVID-19 samples from acute and convalescent phases originated in the United States, Italy and Spain. PBMCs, B-cell-depleted T cells, or T cells provided the cDNA or gDNA that made up the material.

Sequencing used peripheral blood. The sequence derives from a man in his sixties with active or convalescent COVID-19. The genes are TRBV19 and TRBJ2-3, with a weak D call TRBD1 (6 bases). CDR3 loop: CASSMGQGSDTQYF. CDR3 nucleotides: TGTGCCAGTAGTATGGGTCAGGGGTCAGATACGCAGTATTTT.